The TCR beta chain under discussion was sequenced for a study of T cell responses to AZD1222 COVID-19 vaccine. Assay used: immunoSEQ multiplex PCR; TCRdb lists only in-frame clones, some missing. The sample records approximately 120,000 clones, over 90% being singletons. Broader study findings: It was only a handful of AZD1222 recipients who were seropositive at baseline. An increase in Spike-specific TCR breadth and depth was observed after two AZD1222 doses. At 160-218 and 743-854, vaccine-associated CD4 TCRs were dominant, and they spanned spike. Repertoires were obtained solely post-peak T cell response.

As to this clone: As yet, its antigen is unknown.

V lost 7 bases, J lost 4 bases, and 23 bases lay in between. This CDR3 is built from 18 residues. Germline CDR1 MNHEY, CDR2 SMNVEV (reference sequence). The chain employs TRBV27 and TRBJ2-6; the D gene could be TRBD1 or TRBD2 (5 bases each). Sequenced material: peripheral blood, taken on day 0 of AZD1222 vaccination. This clonotype was sampled from an adult in good health. The CDR3 DNA follows: TGTGCCAGCACGCTGTACGGGGCGACCCGAGCCGGGGCCAACGTCCTGACTTTC. It specifies CASTLYGATRAGANVLTF.